The rows below give T cell receptor beta chains drawn from one sample of a study of blood T cell repertoires in COVID-19. Generated by immunoSEQ multiplex PCR, the TCRdb table keeps only in-frame clones and is missing some. The data show 200,000 to 250,000 clones, approximately 90% seen once. The sample comprised PBMCs or T cells enriched from blood (not recorded which). These receptor sequences come from a woman in her forties with acute COVID-19. The CDR3 runs from the conserved cysteine through the conserved F or W. D genes are given only for firm matches. Size values are once, few and many counts, or a class for expanded clones, and some rows have none.

abundance	j_gene	v_gene	d_gene	CDR3aa	CDR3nt
NA	TRBJ1-4	TRBV27	NA	CASSAVGPPNEKLFF	TGTGCCAGCAGTGCCGTTGGGCCACCTAATGAAAAACTGTTTTTT
NA	TRBJ1-4	TRBV10-3	TRBD1	CAISESGGQVHSKGEKLFF	TGTGCCATCAGTGAGTCGGGGGGACAGGTCCACTCGAAAGGGGAAAAACTGTTTTTT
NA	TRBJ1-2	TRBV2	TRBD1	CASRADRADGYTF	TGTGCCAGCAGGGCGGACAGGGCGGACGGCTACACCTTC
NA	TRBJ1-2	TRBV6-5	TRBD1	CASSYERQGIYGYTF	TGTGCCAGCAGTTACGAGAGACAGGGAATCTATGGCTACACCTTC
NA	TRBJ2-2	TRBV5-1	TRBD1	CASSLDRGPGELFF	TGCGCCAGCAGTTTGGACAGGGGGCCCGGGGAGCTGTTTTTT
NA	TRBJ1-2	TRBV6-5	NA	CASRSRGLGSYGYTF	TGTGCCAGCCGGAGCAGGGGCTTGGGTAGCTATGGCTACACCTTC
once	TRBJ2-1	TRBV2	NA	CASSWQSYNEQFF	TGTGCCAGCAGCTGGCAGTCCTACAATGAGCAGTTCTTC
NA	TRBJ1-1	TRBV6-2/TRBV6-3	TRBD1	CASSRPGQIMNTEAFF	TGTGCCAGCAGTCGACCGGGACAGATTATGAACACTGAAGCTTTCTTT
few	TRBJ2-1	TRBV19	NA	CASIDGTPDRFSYNEQFF	TGTGCCAGTATTGACGGGACTCCCGACCGCTTTTCCTACAATGAGCAGTTCTTC
NA	TRBJ2-2	TRBV19	TRBD1	CASSNRGASAGELFF	TGTGCCAGTAGTAACAGGGGTGCGTCGGCCGGGGAGCTGTTTTTT
NA	TRBJ1-3	TRBV19	NA	CASSILTALGGNTIYF	TGTGCCAGTAGCATACTGACAGCTTTGGGTGGAAACACCATATATTTT
NA	TRBJ1-1	TRBV7-2	NA	CASSLAGLTEAFF	TGTGCCAGCAGCTTAGCTGGGCTGACTGAAGCTTTCTTT
NA	TRBJ2-3	TRBV12-3/TRBV12-4	TRBD2	CASSSAGADTQYF	TGTGCCAGCAGTTCGGCGGGAGCAGATACGCAGTATTTT
NA	TRBJ2-2	TRBV6-5	NA	CASSNLRVTGELFF	TGTGCCAGCAGTAACCTCAGGGTTACCGGGGAGCTGTTTTTT
NA	TRBJ2-2	TRBV14	NA	CASSQESARVAGELFF	TGTGCCAGCAGCCAAGAGTCGGCCAGGGTCGCCGGGGAGCTGTTTTTT
NA	TRBJ2-1	TRBV19	TRBD2	CASSMWTSGESYNEQFF	TGTGCCAGTAGTATGTGGACTAGCGGGGAATCCTACAATGAGCAGTTCTTC
NA	TRBJ2-3	TRBV6-5	NA	CASSPSPRSTDTQYF	TGTGCCAGCAGTCCCTCTCCGAGGAGCACAGATACGCAGTATTTT
NA	TRBJ1-2	TRBV4-1	NA	CASSPRAGSHGYTF	TGCGCCAGCAGCCCTCGGGCAGGGTCCCATGGCTACACCTTC
NA	TRBJ1-2	TRBV4-3	TRBD1	CASSQGYRQGAYGYTF	TGCGCCAGCAGCCAAGGCTACAGACAGGGGGCTTATGGCTACACCTTC
few	TRBJ2-1	TRBV7-2	TRBD2	CASSLMGGMNEQFF	TGTGCCAGCAGCTTAATGGGGGGGATGAATGAGCAGTTCTTC
NA	TRBJ1-5	TRBV11-2	NA	CASSLGIAGQPQHF	TGTGCCAGCAGCTTAGGGATTGCAGGTCAGCCCCAGCATTTT
NA	TRBJ2-1	TRBV10-3	NA	CAIGRVRDEQFF	TGTGCCATCGGCAGGGTCAGGGATGAGCAGTTCTTC
few	TRBJ1-1	TRBV7-9	NA	CASSFTGNTEAFF	TGTGCCAGCAGCTTTACAGGGAACACTGAAGCTTTCTTT
NA	TRBJ1-1	TRBV10-1	NA	CASSEGQGKAFF	TGCGCCAGCAGTGAGGGGCAGGGGAAAGCTTTCTTT
NA	TRBJ1-6	TRBV9	TRBD1	CASSVSRTGRNSPLHF	TGTGCCAGCAGCGTATCAAGGACAGGGAGAAATTCACCCCTCCACTTT
NA	TRBJ1-6	TRBV5-5	NA	CASSLVSSSYNSPLHF	TGTGCCAGCAGCTTGGTATCGAGCTCCTATAATTCACCCCTCCACTTT
NA	TRBJ2-7	TRBV9	TRBD1	CASSVARGRGEQYF	TGTGCCAGCAGCGTAGCCAGGGGGCGCGGCGAGCAGTACTTC
once	TRBJ1-1	TRBV2	NA	CASLQKIQNTEAFF	TGTGCCAGCTTACAGAAGATACAGAACACTGAAGCTTTCTTT
NA	TRBJ1-4	TRBV11-2	NA	CASSVRGGRGEKLFF	TGTGCCAGCAGCGTTAGGGGGGGAAGGGGTGAAAAACTGTTTTTT
NA	TRBJ2-2	TRBV18	TRBD1	CASSTDRAPGELFF	TGTGCCAGCTCAACGGACAGGGCTCCCGGGGAGCTGTTTTTT
NA	TRBJ2-1	TRBV15	NA	CATSSLREQFF	TGTGCCACCAGCAGTCTACGTGAGCAGTTCTTC
few	TRBJ1-5	TRBV7-9	NA	CASSSYNQPQHF	TGTGCCAGCAGCTCTTATAATCAGCCCCAGCATTTT
NA	TRBJ1-2	TRBV6-1	NA	CASSELNFYGYTF	TGTGCCAGCAGTGAACTTAACTTTTATGGCTACACCTTC
NA	TRBJ1-6	TRBV5-4	TRBD1	CASTQGVGNSPLHF	TGTGCCAGCACGCAGGGGGTGGGGAATTCACCCCTCCACTTT
NA	TRBJ2-7	TRBV6-5	NA	CASSTASRGTYEQYF	TGTGCCAGCAGTACGGCCTCCCGGGGGACCTACGAGCAGTACTTC
NA	TRBJ2-1	TRBV11-3	NA	CASSLSRVGKNEQFF	TGTGCCAGCAGCTTAAGCAGGGTAGGCAAAAATGAGCAGTTCTTC
NA	TRBJ1-1	TRBV7-3	NA	CASSHSGSDSENTEAFF	TGTGCCAGCAGCCACTCCGGCTCAGACAGCGAGAACACTGAAGCTTTCTTT
NA	TRBJ2-1	TRBV7-2	NA	CASSFRASVGVYNEQFF	TGTGCCAGCAGCTTTCGGGCTAGCGTAGGTGTATACAATGAGCAGTTCTTC
NA	TRBJ2-3	TRBV5-6	TRBD1	CASDRGPDTQYF	TGTGCCAGCGACAGGGGCCCAGATACGCAGTATTTT
NA	TRBJ1-1	TRBV7-8	TRBD1	CASSLAGGTMNTEAFF	TGTGCCAGCAGCTTGGCAGGGGGTACGATGAACACTGAAGCTTTCTTT
few	TRBJ1-3	TRBV2	TRBD1	CASSLTGDGNTIYF	TGTGCCAGCAGTTTAACAGGGGACGGAAACACCATATATTTT
once	TRBJ1-2	TRBV13	NA	CASSPARGVEGYTF	TGTGCCAGCAGCCCTGCTCGGGGGGTCGAAGGCTACACCTTC
NA	TRBJ1-3	TRBV2	NA	CASIDPTVPENGHGDTIYF	TGTGCCAGCATAGATCCCACTGTCCCTGAAAATGGCCATGGAGACACCATATATTTT
NA	TRBJ1-2	TRBV12-3/TRBV12-4	NA	CASSLAWEGYTF	TGTGCCAGCAGTTTAGCCTGGGAGGGCTACACCTTC
NA	TRBJ1-2	TRBV7-3	NA	CASSFGGNYGYTF	TGTGCCAGCAGCTTTGGCGGGAACTATGGCTACACCTTC
NA	TRBJ1-1	TRBV7-3	NA	CASSSYLNTEAFF	TGTGCCAGCAGCTCTTACTTGAACACTGAAGCTTTCTTT
NA	TRBJ1-1	TRBV10-3	NA	CAISGTGRDTEAFF	TGTGCCATCAGTGGTACAGGGCGGGACACTGAAGCTTTCTTT
NA	TRBJ2-3	TRBV4-3	TRBD2	CASSRRTSGAPDTQYF	TGCGCCAGCAGCCGTAGGACTAGCGGGGCTCCAGATACGCAGTATTTT
NA	TRBJ1-2	TRBV19	NA	CASSPRRGYGYTF	TGTGCCAGTAGTCCTCGCAGGGGCTATGGCTACACCTTC
NA	TRBJ1-2	TRBV5-1	TRBD1	CASSSGQGIYGYTF	TGCGCCAGCAGCTCCGGACAGGGCATCTATGGCTACACCTTC
NA	TRBJ1-1	TRBV29-1	TRBD1	CSVGQGAEAGTEAFF	TGCAGCGTGGGACAGGGGGCGGAGGCGGGCACTGAAGCTTTCTTT
NA	TRBJ1-4	TRBV5-6	NA	CASSSDTQNEKLFF	TGTGCCAGCAGCTCCGACACTCAGAATGAAAAACTGTTTTTT
few	TRBJ1-2	TRBV6-5	NA	CASSRTGWRGYTF	TGTGCCAGCAGTCGCACAGGGTGGCGAGGCTACACCTTC
NA	TRBJ2-5	TRBV30	TRBD1	CAWSATGGMEKTQYF	TGTGCCTGGAGTGCGACAGGGGGCATGGAAAAGACCCAGTACTTC
NA	TRBJ1-2	TRBV6-5	NA	CASSYSTRIGYTF	TGTGCCAGCAGTTACTCGACGAGGATCGGCTACACCTTC